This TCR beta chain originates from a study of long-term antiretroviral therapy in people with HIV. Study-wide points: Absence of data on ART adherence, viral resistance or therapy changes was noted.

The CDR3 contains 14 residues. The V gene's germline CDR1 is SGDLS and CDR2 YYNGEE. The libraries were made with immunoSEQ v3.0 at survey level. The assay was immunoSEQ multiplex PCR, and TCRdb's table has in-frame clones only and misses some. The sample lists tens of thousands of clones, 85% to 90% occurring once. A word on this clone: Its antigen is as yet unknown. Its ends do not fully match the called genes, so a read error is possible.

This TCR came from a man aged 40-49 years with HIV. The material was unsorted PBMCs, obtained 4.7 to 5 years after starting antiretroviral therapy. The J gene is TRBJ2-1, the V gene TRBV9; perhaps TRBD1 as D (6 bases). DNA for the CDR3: TGTGCCAGCAGCCCCTACAGGGTTGGCAATCAGCAGTTCTTC. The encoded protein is CASSPYRVGNQQFF.